Each of the 19 T cell receptor beta chains below was sequenced from the same sample in a study of T cell responses to AZD1222 COVID-19 vaccine. Measured with immunoSEQ multiplex PCR; TCRdb has only the in-frame clones, and not every one. The table includes roughly 170,000 clones, about 86% detected once. The material was peripheral blood, obtained on day 0 of AZD1222 vaccination. Receptors were obtained from an adult in good health.

This chain links TRBV5-6 with TRBJ2-2, with TRBD1 identical over 10 bases. Losses at the gene ends were 4 bases for V and 10 bases for J; bases not matched to a gene: 10. The CDR3 is 15 residues long. CDR1 SGHDT and CDR2 YYEEEE come from the germline V gene. The CDR3 spells CASSIFPGQGLELFF. CDR3 DNA sequence: TGTGCCAGCAGCATATTCCCGGGACAGGGGTTGGAGCTGTTTTTT.

This clone was recorded a few times. The chain joins TRBV3-1 (or the pseudogene TRBV3-2) to TRBJ2-7; D gene unclear. Looked up from germline, CDR1 is LGHDT and CDR2 is YNNKEL (reference sequence). This CDR3 is 18 amino acids long. V lost 0 bases to trimming and J lost 0 bases, with 18 bases between them. This CDR3 reads CASSQEAVGLKSSYEQYF. The CDR3 DNA is TGTGCCAGCAGCCAAGAAGCCGTGGGCCTTAAAAGCTCCTACGAGCAGTACTTC.

The rearrangement joins TRBV19 to TRBJ2-2; 15 nucleotides match TRBD2. The CDR3 length is 17 residues. V dropped 11 bases and J dropped 1; count of bases not matched to a gene: 8. Germline V lookup: CDR1 LNHDA, CDR2 SQIVND (reference sequence). CDR3 in DNA: TGTGCCGGACCGGGACTAGCGGGAGGTCAGAACACCGGGGAGCTGTTTTTT. This encodes CAGPGLAGGQNTGELFF.

The gene calls are TRBV24-1 and TRBJ1-2; D unresolved. CDR1 is KGHDR and CDR2 is SFDVKD in the germline V gene. The CDR3 is 13 amino acids. The ends were cut back, 3 bases at V and 4 bases at J, with 8 bases in the middle. CDR3 region: CATSDTGIYGYTF. The CDR3 bases are TGTGCCACCAGTGATACGGGGATCTATGGCTACACCTTC.

This chain joins TRBV6-1 and TRBJ2-3; TRBD2 aligns across 9 bases. CDR1 MNHNS and CDR2 SASEGT come from the germline V gene. This CDR3 has 16 amino acids. J lost 5 bases, V lost 4 bases, and 10 bases had no gene match. Here the CDR3 DNA reads TGTGCCAGCAGTGCTAGCGGGGCTATGATAGGAGATACGCAGTATTTT. Protein sequence: CASSASGAMIGDTQYF.

The rearrangement joins TRBV4-1 to TRBJ2-1; D ambiguous. CDR1 MGHRA and CDR2 YSYEKL come from the germline V gene. V was pared by 1 base and J by 5 bases, with 12 bases between. The CDR3 runs to 15 residues. CDR3 loop: CASSQVGPKDNEQFF. CDR3 DNA: TGCGCCAGCAGCCAAGTTGGACCTAAAGACAATGAGCAGTTCTTC.

The chain couples TRBV10-1 to TRBJ1-1; D not certain. Looked up from germline, CDR1 is WNHNN and CDR2 is SYGVQD (reference sequence). There are 13 residues in the CDR3. The germline V and J ends were trimmed by 3 bases and 0 bases, with 5 bases remaining between them. The CDR3 loop reads CASSDGLNTEAFF. The CDR3 coding sequence is TGCGCCAGCAGTGACGGCTTGAACACTGAAGCTTTCTTT.

The chain employs TRBV3-1 (or the pseudogene TRBV3-2) and TRBJ2-1; the match to TRBD2 covers 11 bases. J lost 3 bases, V lost 1 base, and 2 bases had no gene match. Germline assignment: CDR1 LGHDT and CDR2 YNNKEL (reference sequence). This CDR3 comprises 16 residues. Here the CDR3 reads CASSQVAGGDYNEQFF. CDR3 DNA: TGTGCCAGCAGCCAAGTAGCGGGGGGGGACTACAATGAGCAGTTCTTC.

V usage is TRBV4-1 and J usage is TRBJ2-7; no firm D call. The germline gives CDR1 MGHRA, CDR2 YSYEKL. V lost 4 bases to trimming and J lost 2 bases, with 15 bases between them. This CDR3 contains 15 residues. CDR3 sequence reads: CASSPGSAFAYEQYF. CDR3 nucleotides: TGCGCCAGCAGCCCCGGATCTGCCTTTGCCTACGAGCAGTACTTC.

This clone was observed a single time. The rearrangement links TRBV5-1 to TRBJ1-1; 7 bases fit TRBD1. The CDR3 loop spans 15 amino acids. Germline CDR1 SGHRS, CDR2 YFSETQ. V lost 4 bases to trimming and J lost 1 base; unmatched junction nucleotides: 7. CDR3 residues: CASSRDRGRNTEAFF. CDR3 nucleotides: TGCGCCAGCAGCCGGGACAGAGGTAGGAACACTGAAGCTTTCTTT.

The V gene is TRBV21-1, the J gene TRBJ1-2. TRBV21-1 is classified as a pseudogene. The CDR3 loop spans 13 amino acids. In nucleotides, the CDR3 is TGTGCCAGCAGCAAAGCGGAGGGATATGGCTACACCTTC. This translates into CASSKAEGYGYTF.

This clone was picked up a small number of times. The chain recombines TRBV3-1 (or the pseudogene TRBV3-2) with TRBJ1-4, with D maybe TRBD1 (6 bases). There are 17 residues in the CDR3. Germline CDR1 LGHDT, CDR2 YNNKEL (reference sequence). Between the trimmed V and J ends, which lost 4 bases and 8 bases, there was a span of 23 bases. CDR3 DNA: TGTGCCAGCAGCCGCCCTTTAAGGGGCAGGGGAAGCGAAAAACTGTTTTTT. It translates to CASSRPLRGRGSEKLFF.

V is TRBV24-1 and J is TRBJ2-3; D may correspond to TRBD1 or TRBD2 (7 bases each). V gave up 1 base and J gave up 2 bases, with 18 bases separating them. Germline CDR1 and CDR2: KGHDR and SFDVKD. This CDR3 has 18 amino acids. DNA for the CDR3: TGTGCCACCAGTGATTTAGGCAAGGGGGGGACAGCCACAGATACGCAGTATTTT. Translation gives CATSDLGKGGTATDTQYF.

V usage is TRBV3-1 (or the pseudogene TRBV3-2) and J usage is TRBJ2-6, with D possibly called TRBD1 or TRBD2 (5 bases each). The V end was cut by 2 bases, the J end by 0 bases, with 17 bases between. The germline V gene has CDR1 LGHDT and CDR2 YNNKEL (reference sequence). The CDR3 has 19 amino acids. Here the CDR3 DNA reads TGTGCCAGCAGCCAATGGGGTGGCGCCGGGACCTCTGGGGCCAACGTCCTGACTTTC. This gives the protein CASSQWGGAGTSGANVLTF.

There are a few counts of this clone. The genes are TRBV3-1 (or the pseudogene TRBV3-2) and TRBJ1-2; D is unresolved. V dropped 0 bases and J dropped 3 bases, with 5 bases sitting between them. The length of the CDR3 is 13 residues. The germline V gene encodes CDR1 LGHDT and CDR2 YNNKEL (reference sequence). CDR3 DNA sequence: TGTGCCAGCAGCCAAGATCCCCACTATGGCTACACCTTC. As protein: CASSQDPHYGYTF.

The chain joins TRBV7-3 to TRBJ1-1, with D possibly being TRBD1 (6 bases). With 5 bases removed from V and 8 bases from J, the gap between germline ends came to 15 bases. The CDR3 has 13 residues. Germline V gene sequence: CDR1 SGHTA, CDR2 FQGTGA. The CDR3 region is CASSPGTPREAFF. The CDR3 coding sequence is TGTGCCAGCAGCCCAGGGACACCCAGGGAAGCTTTCTTT. The full variable domain, completed using reference TRBV7-3 and TRBJ1-1, is GAGVSQTPSNKVTEKGKYVELRCDPISGHTALYWYRQSLGQGPEFLIYFQGTGAADDSGLPNDRFFAVRPEGSVSTLKIQRTERGDSAVYLCASSPGTPREAFFGQGTRLTVV.

J is TRBJ1-1 and V is TRBV28, with 7 bases identical to TRBD1. V lost 1 base to trimming and J lost 8 bases; unmatched junction nucleotides: 13. Looked up from germline, CDR1 is MDHEN and CDR2 is SYDVKM. This CDR3 spans 16 amino acids. The CDR3 here is CASSLLSRGDSREAFF. The CDR3, as DNA: TGTGCCAGCAGTTTATTGTCTCGAGGGGACAGCCGAGAAGCTTTCTTT.

DNA of the CDR3: TGTGCCAGCGCGAGATCCTACGAGCAGTACTTC. As protein: CASARSYEQYF. The V gene is TRBV6-5, the J gene TRBJ2-7; no clear D gene. Germline lookup yields CDR1 MNHEY and CDR2 SVGAGI. V dropped 8 bases and J dropped 1 base, with 6 bases sitting between them. The CDR3 length is 11 residues.

The chain employs TRBV30 and TRBJ1-3, with 8 positions matching TRBD1. The CDR3 consists of 14 residues. The germline V gene has CDR1 GTSNPN and CDR2 SVGIG (reference sequence). After removal of 7 bases from V and 0 bases from J, the junction contained 5 bases not matched to a gene. The CDR3 protein is CASPTGGSGNTIYF. The CDR3, as DNA: TGTGCCTCCCCAACAGGGGGCTCTGGAAACACCATATATTTT.